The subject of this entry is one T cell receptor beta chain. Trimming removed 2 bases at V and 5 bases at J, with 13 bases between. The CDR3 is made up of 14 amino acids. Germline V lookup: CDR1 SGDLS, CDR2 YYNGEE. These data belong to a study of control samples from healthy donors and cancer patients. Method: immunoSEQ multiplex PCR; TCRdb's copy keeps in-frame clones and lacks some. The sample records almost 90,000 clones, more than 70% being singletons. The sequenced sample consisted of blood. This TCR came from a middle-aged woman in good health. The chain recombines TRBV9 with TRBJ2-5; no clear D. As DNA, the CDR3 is TGTGCCAGCAGCGTGTGGGGTCTTGGGGAGACCCAGTACTTC. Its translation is CASSVWGLGETQYF.